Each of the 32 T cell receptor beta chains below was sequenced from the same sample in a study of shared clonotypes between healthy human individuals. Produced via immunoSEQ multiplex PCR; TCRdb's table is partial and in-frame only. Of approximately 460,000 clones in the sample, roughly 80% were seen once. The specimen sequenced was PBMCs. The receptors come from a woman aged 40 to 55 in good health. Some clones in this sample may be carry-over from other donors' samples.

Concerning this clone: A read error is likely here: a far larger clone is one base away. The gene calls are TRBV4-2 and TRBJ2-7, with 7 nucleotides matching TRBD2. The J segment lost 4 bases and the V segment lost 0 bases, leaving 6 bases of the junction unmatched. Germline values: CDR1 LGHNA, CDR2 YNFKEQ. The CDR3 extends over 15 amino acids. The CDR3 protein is CASSQEDSGPYEQYF. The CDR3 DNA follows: TGTGCCAGCAGCCAAGAAGATAGCGGGCCTTACGAGCAGTACTTC.

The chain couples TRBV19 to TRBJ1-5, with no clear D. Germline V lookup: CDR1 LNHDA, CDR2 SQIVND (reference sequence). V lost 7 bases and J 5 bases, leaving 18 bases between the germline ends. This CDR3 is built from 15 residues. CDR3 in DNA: TGTGCCAGTACCCAGACGGGGTCTGGCGATCAGCCCCAGCATTTT. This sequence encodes CASTQTGSGDQPQHF.

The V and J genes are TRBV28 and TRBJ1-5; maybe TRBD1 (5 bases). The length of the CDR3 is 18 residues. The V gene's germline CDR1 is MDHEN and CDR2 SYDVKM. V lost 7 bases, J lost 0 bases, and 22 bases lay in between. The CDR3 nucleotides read TGTGCCAGCACCCCTCCCCCCCAGGGCACCTATAGCAATCAGCCCCAGCATTTT. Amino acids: CASTPPPQGTYSNQPQHF.

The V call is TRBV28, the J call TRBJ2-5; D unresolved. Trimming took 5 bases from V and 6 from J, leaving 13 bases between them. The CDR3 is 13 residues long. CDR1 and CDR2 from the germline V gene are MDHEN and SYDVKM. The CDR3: CASSRLGSKTQYF. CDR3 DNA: TGTGCCAGCAGTAGACTCGGGTCAAAGACCCAGTACTTC.

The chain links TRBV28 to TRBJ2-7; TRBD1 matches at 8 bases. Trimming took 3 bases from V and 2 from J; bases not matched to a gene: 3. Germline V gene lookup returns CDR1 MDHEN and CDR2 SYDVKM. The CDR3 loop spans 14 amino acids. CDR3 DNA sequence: TGTGCCAGCAGTTTTGACAGGGGACCCTACGAGCAGTACTTC. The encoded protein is CASSFDRGPYEQYF.

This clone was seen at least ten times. The DNA of the CDR3 is TGTGCCAGCAGTTACAGGCGGGAGGTTCCCAATGAGCAGTTCTTC. Translation: CASSYRREVPNEQFF. The chain uses TRBV6-4 and TRBJ2-1; TRBD2 agrees at 8 bases. V was pared by 5 bases and J by 6 bases, with 9 bases of the junction left unmatched. Germline loops: CDR1 MRHNA, CDR2 SNTAGT. This CDR3 has 15 amino acids.

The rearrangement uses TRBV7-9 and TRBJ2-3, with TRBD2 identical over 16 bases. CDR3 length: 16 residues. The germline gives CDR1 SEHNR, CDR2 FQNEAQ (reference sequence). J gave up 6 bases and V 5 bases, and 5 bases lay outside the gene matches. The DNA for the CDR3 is TGTGCCAGCAGCGGACCGGGACTAGCGGGAGGGGATACGCAGTATTTT. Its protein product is CASSGPGLAGGDTQYF.

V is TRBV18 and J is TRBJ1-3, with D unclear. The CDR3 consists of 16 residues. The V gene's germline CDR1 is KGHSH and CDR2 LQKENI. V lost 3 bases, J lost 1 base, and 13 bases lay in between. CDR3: CASSPNPAGSGNTIYF. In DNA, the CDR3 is TGTGCCAGCTCACCGAACCCCGCGGGATCTGGAAACACCATATATTTT.

This chain's CDR3 is CASSTTGLAGVVTDTQYF. The CDR3 DNA reads TGTGCCAGCAGCACTACGGGACTAGCGGGAGTAGTCACAGATACGCAGTATTTT. V gene TRBV5-8 combines with J gene TRBJ2-3; TRBD2 matches 14 bases. This CDR3 contains 18 residues. Trimming cost V 4 bases and J 2 bases; bases outside gene matches: 9. CDR1 and CDR2 from the germline V gene are SGHTS and YDEGEE.

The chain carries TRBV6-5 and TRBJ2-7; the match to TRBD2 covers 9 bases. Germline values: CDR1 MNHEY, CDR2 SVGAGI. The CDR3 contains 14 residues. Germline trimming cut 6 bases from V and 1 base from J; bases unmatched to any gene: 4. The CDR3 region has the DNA TGTGCCAGCAGAGCGACTAGCGGATCCTACGAGCAGTACTTC. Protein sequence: CASRATSGSYEQYF.

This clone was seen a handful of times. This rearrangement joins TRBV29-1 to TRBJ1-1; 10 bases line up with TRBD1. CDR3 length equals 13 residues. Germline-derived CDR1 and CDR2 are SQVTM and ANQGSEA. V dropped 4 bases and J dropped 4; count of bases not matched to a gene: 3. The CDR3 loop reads CSVGRTGGTEAFF. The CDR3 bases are TGCAGCGTTGGCCGGACAGGGGGCACTGAAGCTTTCTTT.

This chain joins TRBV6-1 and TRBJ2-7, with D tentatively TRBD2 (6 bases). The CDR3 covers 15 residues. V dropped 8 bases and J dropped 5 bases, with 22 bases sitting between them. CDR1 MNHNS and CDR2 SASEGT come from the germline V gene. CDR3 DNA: TGTGCCAGCGGGATCTCGACTAGTGTGGGTGACGAGCAGTACTTC. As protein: CASGISTSVGDEQYF.

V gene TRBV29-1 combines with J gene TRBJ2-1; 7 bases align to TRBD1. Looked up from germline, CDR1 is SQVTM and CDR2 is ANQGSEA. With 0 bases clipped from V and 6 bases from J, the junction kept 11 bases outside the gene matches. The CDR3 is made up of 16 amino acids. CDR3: CSVEDLAGGWRNEQFF. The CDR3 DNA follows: TGCAGCGTTGAAGATCTGGCAGGGGGATGGCGCAATGAGCAGTTCTTC.

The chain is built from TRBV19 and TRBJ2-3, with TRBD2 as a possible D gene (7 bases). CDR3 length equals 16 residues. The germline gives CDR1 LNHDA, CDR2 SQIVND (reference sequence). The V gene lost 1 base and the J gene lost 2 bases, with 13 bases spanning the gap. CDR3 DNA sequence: TGTGCCAGTAGTATAGCCCTGGCGGGGGCCACAGATACGCAGTATTTT. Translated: CASSIALAGATDTQYF.

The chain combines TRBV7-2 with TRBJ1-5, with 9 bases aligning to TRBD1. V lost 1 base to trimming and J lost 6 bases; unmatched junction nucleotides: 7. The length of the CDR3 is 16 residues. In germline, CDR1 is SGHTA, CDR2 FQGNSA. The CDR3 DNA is TGTGCCAGCAGCTTAGGGGACAGGGTTACTGGTCAGCCCCAGCATTTT. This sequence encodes CASSLGDRVTGQPQHF.

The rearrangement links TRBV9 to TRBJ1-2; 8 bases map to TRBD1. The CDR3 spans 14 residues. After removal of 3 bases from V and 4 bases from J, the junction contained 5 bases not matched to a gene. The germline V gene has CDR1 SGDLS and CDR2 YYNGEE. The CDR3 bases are TGTGCCAGCAGCGCCCGGACAGGGTTCTATGGCTACACCTTC. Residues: CASSARTGFYGYTF.

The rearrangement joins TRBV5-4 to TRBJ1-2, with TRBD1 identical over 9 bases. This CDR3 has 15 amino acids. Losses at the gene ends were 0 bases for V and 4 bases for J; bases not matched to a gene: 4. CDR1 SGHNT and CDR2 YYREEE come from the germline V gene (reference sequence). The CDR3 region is CASSLAGTGIYGYTF. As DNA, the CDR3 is TGTGCCAGCAGCTTGGCCGGGACAGGGATCTATGGCTACACCTTC.

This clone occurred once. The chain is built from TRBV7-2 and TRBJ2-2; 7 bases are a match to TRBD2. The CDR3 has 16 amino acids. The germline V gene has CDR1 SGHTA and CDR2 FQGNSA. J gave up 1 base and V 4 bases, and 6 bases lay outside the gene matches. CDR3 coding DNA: TGTGCCAGCAGCTCGAGGGGCGGGAGGAACACCGGGGAGCTGTTTTTT. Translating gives CASSSRGGRNTGELFF.

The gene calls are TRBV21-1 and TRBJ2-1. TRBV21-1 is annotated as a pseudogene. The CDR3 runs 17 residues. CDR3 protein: CASSRDSRERSYNEQFF. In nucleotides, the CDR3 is TGTGCCAGCAGCAGGGATTCCAGGGAGCGCTCCTACAATGAGCAGTTCTTC.

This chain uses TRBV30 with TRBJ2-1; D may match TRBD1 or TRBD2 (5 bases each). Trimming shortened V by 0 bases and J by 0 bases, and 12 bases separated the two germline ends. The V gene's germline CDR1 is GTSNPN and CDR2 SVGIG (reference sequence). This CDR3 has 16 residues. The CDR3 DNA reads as TGTGCCTGGAGTGTAGGGGTAGCGAGCTCCTACAATGAGCAGTTCTTC. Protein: CAWSVGVASSYNEQFF.

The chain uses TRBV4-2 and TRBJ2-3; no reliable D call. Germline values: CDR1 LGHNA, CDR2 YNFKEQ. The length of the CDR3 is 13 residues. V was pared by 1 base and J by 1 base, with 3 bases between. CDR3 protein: CASSQAGTDTQYF. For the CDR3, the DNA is TGTGCCAGCAGCCAAGCCGGCACAGATACGCAGTATTTT.

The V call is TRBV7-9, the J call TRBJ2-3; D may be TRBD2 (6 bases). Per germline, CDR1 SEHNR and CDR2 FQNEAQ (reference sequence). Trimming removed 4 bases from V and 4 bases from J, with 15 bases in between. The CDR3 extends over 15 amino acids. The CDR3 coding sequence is TGTGCCAGCAGCTCCCGCGGACTACACCCAGATACGCAGTATTTT. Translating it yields CASSSRGLHPDTQYF.

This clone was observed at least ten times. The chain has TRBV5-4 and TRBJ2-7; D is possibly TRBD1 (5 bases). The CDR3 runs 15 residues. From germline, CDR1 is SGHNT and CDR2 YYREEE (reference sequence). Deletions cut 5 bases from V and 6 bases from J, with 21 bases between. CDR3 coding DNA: TGTGCCAGCAGAGCCGGGCAGGGCCATGGCTCCGAGCAGTACTTC. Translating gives CASRAGQGHGSEQYF. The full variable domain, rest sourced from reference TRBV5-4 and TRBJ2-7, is ETGVTQSPTHLIKTRGQQVTLRCSSQSGHNTVSWYQQALGQGPQFIFQYYREEENGRGNFPPRFSGLQFPNYSSELNVNALELDDSALYLCASRAGQGHGSEQYFGPGTRLTVT.

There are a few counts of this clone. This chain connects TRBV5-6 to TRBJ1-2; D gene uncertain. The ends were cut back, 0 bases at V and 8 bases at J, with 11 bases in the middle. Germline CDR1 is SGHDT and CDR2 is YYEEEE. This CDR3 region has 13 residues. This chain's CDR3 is CASSLGPPPGYTF. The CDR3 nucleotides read TGTGCCAGCAGCTTGGGCCCCCCCCCGGGCTACACCTTC. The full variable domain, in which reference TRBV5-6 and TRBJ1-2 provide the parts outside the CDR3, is DAGVTQSPTHLIKTRGQQVTLRCSPKSGHDTVSWYQQALGQGPQFIFQYYEEEERQRGNFPDRFSGHQFPNYSSELNVNALLLGDSALYLCASSLGPPPGYTFGSGTRLTVV.

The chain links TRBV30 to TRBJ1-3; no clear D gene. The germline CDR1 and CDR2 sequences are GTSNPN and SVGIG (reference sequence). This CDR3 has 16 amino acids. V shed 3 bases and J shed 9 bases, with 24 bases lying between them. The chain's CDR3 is CAWSMGSDTLEGTIYF. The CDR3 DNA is TGTGCCTGGAGCATGGGAAGTGATACCCTGGAAGGCACCATATATTTT.

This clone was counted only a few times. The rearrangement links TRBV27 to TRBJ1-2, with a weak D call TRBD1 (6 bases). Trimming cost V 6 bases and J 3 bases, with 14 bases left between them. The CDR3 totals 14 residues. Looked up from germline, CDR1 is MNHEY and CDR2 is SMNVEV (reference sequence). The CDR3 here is CASSPGQLHYGYTF. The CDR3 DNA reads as TGTGCCAGCAGCCCTGGACAGCTCCACTATGGCTACACCTTC.

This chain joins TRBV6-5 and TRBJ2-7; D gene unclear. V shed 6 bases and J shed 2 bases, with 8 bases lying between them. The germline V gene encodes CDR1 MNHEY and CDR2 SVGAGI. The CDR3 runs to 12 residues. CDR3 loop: CASSRDAYEQYF. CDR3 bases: TGTGCCAGCAGCCGCGACGCCTACGAGCAGTACTTC.

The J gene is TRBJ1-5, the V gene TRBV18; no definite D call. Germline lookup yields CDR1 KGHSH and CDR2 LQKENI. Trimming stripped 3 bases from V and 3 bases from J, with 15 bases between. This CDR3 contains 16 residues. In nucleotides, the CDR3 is TGTGCCAGCTCACCGCGGACGCCACTACCCAATCAGCCCCAGCATTTT. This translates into CASSPRTPLPNQPQHF.

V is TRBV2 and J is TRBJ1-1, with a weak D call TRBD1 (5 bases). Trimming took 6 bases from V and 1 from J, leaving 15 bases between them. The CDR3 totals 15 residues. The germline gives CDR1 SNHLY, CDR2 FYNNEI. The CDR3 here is CASRDSGDPNTEAFF. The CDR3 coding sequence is TGTGCCAGCAGAGACTCCGGGGACCCGAACACTGAAGCTTTCTTT.

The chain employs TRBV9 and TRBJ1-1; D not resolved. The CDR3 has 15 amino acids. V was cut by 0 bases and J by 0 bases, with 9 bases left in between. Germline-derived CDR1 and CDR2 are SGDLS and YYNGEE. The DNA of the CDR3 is TGTGCCAGCAGCGTAGGGCCCAGCATGAACACTGAAGCTTTCTTT. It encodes CASSVGPSMNTEAFF.

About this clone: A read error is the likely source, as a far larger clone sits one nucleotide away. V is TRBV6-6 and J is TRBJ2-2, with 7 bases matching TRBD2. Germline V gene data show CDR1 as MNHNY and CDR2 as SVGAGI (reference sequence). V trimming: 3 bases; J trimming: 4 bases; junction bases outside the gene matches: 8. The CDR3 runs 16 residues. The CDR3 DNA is TGTGCCAGCAGTTATAGGACTAGAATGAGCACCGGGGAGCTGTTTTTT. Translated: CASSYRTRMSTGELFF.

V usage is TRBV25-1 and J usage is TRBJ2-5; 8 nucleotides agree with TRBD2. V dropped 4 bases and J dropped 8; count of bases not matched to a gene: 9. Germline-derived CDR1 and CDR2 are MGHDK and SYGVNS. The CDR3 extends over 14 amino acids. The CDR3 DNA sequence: TGTGCCAGCAGTGCCGGACTAGCTTTGGAAACCCAGTACTTC. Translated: CASSAGLALETQYF.